What follows describes a single T cell receptor beta chain. Antigen: not known. The authors reverse transcribed all of the isolated RNA, so sequencing captured expressed TCRB transcripts. TCRdb's copy holds only in-frame clones and misses some; the assay was immunoSEQ multiplex PCR. The sample yields 150,000 to 160,000 clones, approximately 10% seen once. This sample stems from a study of beta chain features in type 1 diabetes. Study at large: Patients and healthy donors were similar in age, gender and cell yields. Study-wide results and limits: Within the patient group, naive, central memory and Treg TCRB repertoires appeared more similar to each other than within healthy donors. Patients with type 1 diabetes showed fewer VDJ junction insertions and more deletions.

Looked up from germline, CDR1 is GTSNPN and CDR2 is SVGIG (reference sequence). This CDR3 region has 12 residues. V lost 5 bases and J 9 bases, leaving 16 bases between the germline ends. The origin of this receptor is a man aged 18 to 35 in good health. Material for sequencing was central memory CD4+ T cells from blood. The rearrangement joins TRBV30 to TRBJ1-1, with D tentatively TRBD1 (5 bases). The CDR3 spells CAWGGAFLKAFF. The CDR3 DNA reads TGTGCCTGGGGAGGGGCATTCTTGAAAGCTTTCTTT.